One T cell receptor beta chain is described in this entry. The antigen is not known. The data belong to a study of cytomegalovirus exposure and HLA in healthy donors. Study-wide results and caveats: Productive status was seen about 87% or about 30% of the time for most TCR beta V segments in an earlier analysis. It was taken for granted in presence/absence analyses that sequencing depth across donors was roughly uniform. Later work found that TCR association rates differed between HLA loci; DRB1 had the most and HLA-C the fewest. For most TCR sequences rarity was the rule, although some public TCRs occurred in many donors.

Germline V CDR1 and CDR2: SGHAT, FQNNGV. V shed 0 bases and J shed 1 base, with 6 bases lying between them. The CDR3 loop spans 14 amino acids. The PCR was carried out with 60 Vbeta primers and 13 Jbeta primers. Only in-frame clones appear in the TCRdb table, and some are missing; sequencing was by immunoSEQ multiplex PCR. The sample contains about 180,000 clones, around 80% of which appear only once. The sample was PBMCs. The rearrangement uses TRBV11-2 and TRBJ1-2; unclear D gene. This receptor was obtained from a man younger than 30 in good health and CMV-seronegative. The CDR3 sequence: CASSLEARNYGYTF. DNA of the CDR3: TGTGCCAGCAGCTTAGAAGCCCGTAACTATGGCTACACCTTC.